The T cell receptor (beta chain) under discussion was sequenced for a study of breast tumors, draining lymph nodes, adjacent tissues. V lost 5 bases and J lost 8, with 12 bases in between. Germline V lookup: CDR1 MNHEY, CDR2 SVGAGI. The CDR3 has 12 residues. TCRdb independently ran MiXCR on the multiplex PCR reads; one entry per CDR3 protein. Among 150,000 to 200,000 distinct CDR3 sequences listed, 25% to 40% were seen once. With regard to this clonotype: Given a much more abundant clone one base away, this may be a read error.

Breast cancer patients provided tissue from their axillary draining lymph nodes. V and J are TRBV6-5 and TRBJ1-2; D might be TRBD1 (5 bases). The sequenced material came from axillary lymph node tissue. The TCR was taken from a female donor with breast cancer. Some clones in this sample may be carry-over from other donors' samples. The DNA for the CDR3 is TGTGCCAGCAGTCACGCAGGGTGGGGCTACACCTTC. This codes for CASSHAGWGYTF.